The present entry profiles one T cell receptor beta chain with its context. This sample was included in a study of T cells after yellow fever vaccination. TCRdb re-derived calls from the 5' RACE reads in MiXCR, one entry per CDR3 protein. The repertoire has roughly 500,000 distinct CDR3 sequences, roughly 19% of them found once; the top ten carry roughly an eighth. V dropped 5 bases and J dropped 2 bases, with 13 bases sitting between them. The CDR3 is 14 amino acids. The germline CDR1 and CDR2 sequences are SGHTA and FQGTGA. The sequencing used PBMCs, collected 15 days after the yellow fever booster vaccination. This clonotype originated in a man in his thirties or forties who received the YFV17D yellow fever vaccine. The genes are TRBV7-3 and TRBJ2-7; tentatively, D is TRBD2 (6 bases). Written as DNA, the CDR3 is TGTGCCAGCAGCCCGGCGGGCGGGACCTACGAGCAGTACTTC. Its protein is CASSPAGGTYEQYF.